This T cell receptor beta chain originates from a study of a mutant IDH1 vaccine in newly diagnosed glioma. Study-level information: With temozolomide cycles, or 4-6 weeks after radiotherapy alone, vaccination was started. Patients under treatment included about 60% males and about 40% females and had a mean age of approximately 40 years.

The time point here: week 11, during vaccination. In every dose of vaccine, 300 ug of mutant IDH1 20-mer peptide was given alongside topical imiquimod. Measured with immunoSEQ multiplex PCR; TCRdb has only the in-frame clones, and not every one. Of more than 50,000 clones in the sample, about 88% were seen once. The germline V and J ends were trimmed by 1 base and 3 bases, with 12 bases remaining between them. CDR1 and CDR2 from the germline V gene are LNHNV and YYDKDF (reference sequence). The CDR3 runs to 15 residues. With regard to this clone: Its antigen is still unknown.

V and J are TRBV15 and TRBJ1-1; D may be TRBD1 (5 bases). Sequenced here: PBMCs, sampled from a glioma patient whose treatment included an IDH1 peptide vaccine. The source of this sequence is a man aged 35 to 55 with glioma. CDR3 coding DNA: TGTGCCACCAGCAGAGGCGGGGCTGGGGACACTGAAGCTTTCTTT. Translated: CATSRGGAGDTEAFF.